Shown below are 2 T cell receptor beta chains from a single sample sequenced in a study of shared T cell receptors in the human thymus. TCRdb keeps only in-frame clones here, not all; method: immunoSEQ multiplex PCR. The table shows hundreds of thousands of clones, with 78% occurring only once. The sample was also reused in another study, on human thymus T cells.

Sample: thymocytes. The receptor source for this set is a boy younger than two with a congenital heart defect.

The J gene is TRBJ2-7, the V gene TRBV6-5, with 7 bases matching TRBD2. Germline V gene lookup returns CDR1 MNHEY and CDR2 SVGAGI. The length of the CDR3 is 14 residues. The junction had 11 bases not matched to a gene; V was cut back by 6 bases and J by 6 bases. This CDR3 reads CASRTSTPSGEQYF. The CDR3 DNA reads TGTGCCAGCAGGACTAGCACACCTTCGGGCGAGCAGTACTTC.

The chain couples TRBV5-1 to TRBJ2-1; 8 bases are a match to TRBD2. The germline V gene has CDR1 SGHRS and CDR2 YFSETQ. This CDR3 has 18 residues. J lost 4 bases, V lost 1 base, and 13 bases had no gene match. This CDR3 is CASSLCLAGERPYNEQFF. The CDR3 DNA follows: TGCGCCAGCAGCTTGTGTCTAGCGGGCGAGCGTCCTTACAATGAGCAGTTCTTC.